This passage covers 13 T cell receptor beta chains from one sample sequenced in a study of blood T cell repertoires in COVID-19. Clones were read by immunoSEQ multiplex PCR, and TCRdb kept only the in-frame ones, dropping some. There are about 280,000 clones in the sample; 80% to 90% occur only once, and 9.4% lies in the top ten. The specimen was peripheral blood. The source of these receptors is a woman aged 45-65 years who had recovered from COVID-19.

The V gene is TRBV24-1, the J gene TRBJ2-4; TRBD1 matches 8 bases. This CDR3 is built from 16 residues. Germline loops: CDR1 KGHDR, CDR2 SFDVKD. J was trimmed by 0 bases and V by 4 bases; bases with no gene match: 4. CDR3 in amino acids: CATSDLDRGAKNIQYF. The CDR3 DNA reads TGTGCCACCAGTGACCTTGACAGGGGAGCCAAAAACATTCAGTACTTC.

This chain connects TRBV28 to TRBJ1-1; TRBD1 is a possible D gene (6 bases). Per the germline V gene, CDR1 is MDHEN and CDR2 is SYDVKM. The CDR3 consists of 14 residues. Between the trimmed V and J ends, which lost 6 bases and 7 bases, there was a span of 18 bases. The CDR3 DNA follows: TGTGCCAGCAGGGTGGCACAGGGAGTTGGTGAAGCTTTCTTT. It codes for CASRVAQGVGEAFF.

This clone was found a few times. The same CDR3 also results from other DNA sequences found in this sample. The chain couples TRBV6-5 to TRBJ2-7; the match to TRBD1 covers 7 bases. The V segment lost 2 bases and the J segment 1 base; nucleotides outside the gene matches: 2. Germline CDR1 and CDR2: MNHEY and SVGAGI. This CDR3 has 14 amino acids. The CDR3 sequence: CASSYRDRSYEQYF. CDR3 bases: TGTGCCAGCAGTTACCGGGACAGATCCTACGAGCAGTACTTC.

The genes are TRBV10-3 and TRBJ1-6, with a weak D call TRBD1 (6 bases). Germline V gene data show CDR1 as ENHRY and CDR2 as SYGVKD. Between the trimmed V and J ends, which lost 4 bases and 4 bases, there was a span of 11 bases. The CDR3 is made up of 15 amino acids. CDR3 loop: CAISAGTTYNSPLHF. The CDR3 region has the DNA TGTGCCATCAGTGCCGGGACAACGTATAATTCACCCCTCCACTTT.

The CDR3 sequence: CASVGGPLYGYTF. As DNA, the CDR3 is TGTGCCAGCGTAGGAGGGCCCCTCTATGGCTACACCTTC. This rearrangement joins TRBV3-1 (or the pseudogene TRBV3-2) to TRBJ1-2; unclear D gene. The CDR3 extends over 13 amino acids. Germline V gene data show CDR1 as LGHDT and CDR2 as YNNKEL (reference sequence). The ends were cut back, 8 bases at V and 4 bases at J, with 14 bases in the middle.

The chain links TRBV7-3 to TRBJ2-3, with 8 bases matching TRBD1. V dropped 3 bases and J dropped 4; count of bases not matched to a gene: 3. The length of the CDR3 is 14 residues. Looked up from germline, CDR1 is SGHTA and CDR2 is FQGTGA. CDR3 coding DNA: TGTGCCAGCAGCTTGGGACAGGTCCCAGATACGCAGTATTTT. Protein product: CASSLGQVPDTQYF.

CDR3 bases: TGTGCCAGCAGCTCAACCGGGACAGGGTTAGCTTTCTTT. Its translation: CASSSTGTGLAFF. This rearrangement joins TRBV5-4 to TRBJ1-1, with TRBD1 matching over 9 bases. V gave up 3 bases and J gave up 10 bases; unmatched junction bases: 7. The CDR3 is 13 amino acids. Germline CDR1 is SGHNT and CDR2 is YYREEE (reference sequence).

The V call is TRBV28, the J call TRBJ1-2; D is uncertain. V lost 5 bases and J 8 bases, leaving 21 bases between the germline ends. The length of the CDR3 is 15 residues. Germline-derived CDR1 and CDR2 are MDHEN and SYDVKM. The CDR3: CASSPSPGNTGGYTF. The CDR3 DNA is TGTGCCAGCAGTCCCTCCCCGGGGAACACGGGCGGCTACACCTTC.

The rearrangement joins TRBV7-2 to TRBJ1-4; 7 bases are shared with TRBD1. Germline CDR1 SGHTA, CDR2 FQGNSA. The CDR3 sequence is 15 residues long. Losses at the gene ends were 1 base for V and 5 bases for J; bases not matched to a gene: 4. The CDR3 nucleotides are TGTGCCAGCAGCTTAGAAGGGGGACAGAATGAAAAACTGTTTTTT. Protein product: CASSLEGGQNEKLFF.

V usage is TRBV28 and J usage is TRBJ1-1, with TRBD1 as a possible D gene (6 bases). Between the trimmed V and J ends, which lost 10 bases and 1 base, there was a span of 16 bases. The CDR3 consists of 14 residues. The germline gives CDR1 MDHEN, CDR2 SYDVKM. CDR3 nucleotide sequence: TGTGCCACCCTTACGACAGGAAAGAACACTGAAGCTTTCTTT. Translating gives CATLTTGKNTEAFF.

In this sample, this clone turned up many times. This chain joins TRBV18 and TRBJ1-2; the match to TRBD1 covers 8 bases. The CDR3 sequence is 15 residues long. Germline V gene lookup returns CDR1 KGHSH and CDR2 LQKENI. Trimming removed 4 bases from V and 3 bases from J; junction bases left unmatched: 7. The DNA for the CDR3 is TGTGCCAGCTCACACGGACAGGGCACCGACTATGGCTACACCTTC. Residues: CASSHGQGTDYGYTF.

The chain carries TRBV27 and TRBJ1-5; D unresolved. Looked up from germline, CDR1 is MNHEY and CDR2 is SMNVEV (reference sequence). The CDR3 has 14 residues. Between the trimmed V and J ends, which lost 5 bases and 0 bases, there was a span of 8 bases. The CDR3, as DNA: TGTGCCAGCAGTGAGAGGTATAGCAATCAGCCCCAGCATTTT. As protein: CASSERYSNQPQHF.

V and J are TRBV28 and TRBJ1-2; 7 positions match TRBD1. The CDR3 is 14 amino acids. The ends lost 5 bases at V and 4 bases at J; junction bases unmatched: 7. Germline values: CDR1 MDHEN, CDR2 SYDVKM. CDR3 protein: CASSLMGQSYGYTF. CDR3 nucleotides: TGTGCCAGCAGTCTAATGGGACAGAGCTATGGCTACACCTTC.